This T cell receptor (beta chain) came from a study of T cell changes during pregnancy in multiple sclerosis. Germline V gene sequence: CDR1 SGHTA, CDR2 FQGNSA. Trimming at V came to 5 bases and at J to 0 bases, leaving 6 bases not matched to a gene. This CDR3 has 15 residues. The assay was immunoSEQ multiplex PCR, and TCRdb's table has in-frame clones only and misses some. The sample lists over 40,000 clones; 85% to 90% were seen once. The V gene is TRBV7-2, the J gene TRBJ2-7, with 8 bases identical to TRBD1. The sequenced sample was peripheral blood, obtained in the second trimester of pregnancy. This receptor was identified in a female donor in good health, enrolled as a control in a pregnancy study. CDR3 in DNA: TGTGCCAGCAGCCCCTCCGGGACAGGCTCCTACGAGCAGTACTTC. This sequence encodes CASSPSGTGSYEQYF.